These 32 T cell receptor beta chains were all obtained from the same sample, sequenced in a study of blood T cell repertoires in COVID-19. Data came from immunoSEQ multiplex PCR; TCRdb stores just in-frame clones and leaves some out. The sample contains roughly 100,000 clones, roughly 90% of which appear only once. Sequenced input: peripheral blood. These receptors all stem from a woman aged 55-69 years with acute or convalescent COVID-19.

This chain links TRBV5-1 with TRBJ1-4, with D possibly TRBD1 on 5 matching bases. Per germline, CDR1 SGHRS and CDR2 YFSETQ. This CDR3 is 15 amino acids long. The V gene lost 0 bases and the J gene lost 5 bases, with 11 bases spanning the gap. The CDR3 sequence is CASSLDAGLNEKLFF. The CDR3 DNA follows: TGCGCCAGCAGCTTGGATGCGGGACTAAATGAAAAACTGTTTTTT.

This rearrangement joins TRBV30 to TRBJ1-5, with a tentative D call TRBD1 (6 bases). CDR3 length: 15 residues. The ends were cut back, 2 bases at V and 3 bases at J, with 14 bases in the middle. The germline CDR1 and CDR2 sequences are GTSNPN and SVGIG (reference sequence). The CDR3 DNA is TGTGCCTGGAGTCCCCTCGGACAGAACAATCAGCCCCAGCATTTT. Translation: CAWSPLGQNNQPQHF.

The chain uses TRBV5-6 and TRBJ1-5, with 10 nucleotides matching TRBD1. Trimming took 4 bases from V and 4 from J; bases not matched to a gene: 5. Germline CDR1 reads SGHDT; CDR2 reads YYEEEE. This CDR3 contains 15 residues. The CDR3 DNA follows: TGTGCCAGCAGCCTGAGACAGGGGGCAAATCAGCCCCAGCATTTT. This codes for CASSLRQGANQPQHF.

CDR3 protein: CASSLNSGTFETQYF. CDR3 bases: TGCGCCAGCAGCTTGAATAGCGGGACTTTTGAGACCCAGTACTTC. The rearrangement joins TRBV5-1 to TRBJ2-5; 8 positions match TRBD2. The CDR3 is 15 residues long. J lost 5 bases, V lost 1 base, and 7 bases had no gene match. Germline V lookup: CDR1 SGHRS, CDR2 YFSETQ.

V and J are TRBV5-1 and TRBJ2-7; TRBD2 agrees at 8 bases. This CDR3 is 14 amino acids long. Germline values: CDR1 SGHRS, CDR2 YFSETQ. Trimming took 0 bases from V and 2 from J; bases not matched to a gene: 1. CDR3 region: CASSLERGPYEQYF. The CDR3 region has the DNA TGCGCCAGCAGCTTGGAGCGGGGGCCCTACGAGCAGTACTTC.

V gene TRBV7-9 combines with J gene TRBJ2-2, with 7 bases identical to TRBD1. V dropped 2 bases and J dropped 7; count of bases not matched to a gene: 10. CDR3 length: 16 amino acids. Per the germline V gene, CDR1 is SEHNR and CDR2 is FQNEAQ (reference sequence). The CDR3 protein is CASSLRPTGSGGELFF. The CDR3, as DNA: TGTGCCAGCAGCTTAAGGCCGACAGGGTCAGGCGGGGAGCTGTTTTTT.

The V call is TRBV5-1, the J call TRBJ2-2, with 12 bases lining up with TRBD2. The V segment lost 4 bases and the J segment 7 bases; nucleotides outside the gene matches: 5. CDR3 length: 15 residues. Per the germline V gene, CDR1 is SGHRS and CDR2 is YFSETQ. CDR3 sequence: CASSETSGSGGELFF. CDR3 nucleotide sequence: TGCGCCAGCAGCGAGACTAGCGGGAGCGGCGGGGAGCTGTTTTTT.

This clone was detected once. The chain joins TRBV28 to TRBJ2-1, with 9 bases fitting TRBD2. Germline V gene lookup returns CDR1 MDHEN and CDR2 SYDVKM. Trimming took 2 bases from V and 2 from J; bases not matched to a gene: 10. The CDR3 is 18 amino acids. The CDR3 nucleotides read TGTGCCAGCAGTTTAAGTTTGCTAGCGGGAATTCCCTACAATGAGCAGTTCTTC. This gives the protein CASSLSLLAGIPYNEQFF.

The chain uses TRBV19 and TRBJ2-3; TRBD2 matches 8 bases. Germline CDR1 LNHDA, CDR2 SQIVND (reference sequence). V lost 5 bases, J lost 4 bases, and 11 bases stayed unmatched. There are 16 residues in the CDR3. The CDR3 DNA is TGTGCCAGTAGTCGACGAAGCGGGAGAAGCGCAGATACGCAGTATTTT. Amino acid sequence: CASSRRSGRSADTQYF.

The chain couples TRBV5-1 to TRBJ2-3; D is ambiguous. Germline lookup yields CDR1 SGHRS and CDR2 YFSETQ. The ends were cut back, 1 base at V and 0 bases at J, with 9 bases in the middle. The CDR3 length is 15 residues. In nucleotides, the CDR3 is TGCGCCAGCAGCTTGTTAGCTCATAGCACAGATACGCAGTATTTT. It yields the protein CASSLLAHSTDTQYF.

The chain links TRBV2 to TRBJ2-1, with D maybe TRBD2 (5 bases). This CDR3 is 12 amino acids long. The V gene's germline CDR1 is SNHLY and CDR2 FYNNEI. The ends were cut back, 8 bases at V and 0 bases at J, with 5 bases in the middle. DNA for the CDR3: TGTGCCAGCCGGGACTCCTACAATGAGCAGTTCTTC. Its translation: CASRDSYNEQFF.

This rearrangement joins TRBV7-9 to TRBJ2-6; D gene unclear. Looked up from germline, CDR1 is SEHNR and CDR2 is FQNEAQ (reference sequence). Trimming took off 0 bases at V and 1 base at J, with 10 bases between the two ends. The CDR3 extends over 17 amino acids. The DNA for the CDR3 is TGTGCCAGCAGCTTAGCGCTTATGAGTTCTGGGGCCAACGTCCTGACTTTC. This codes for CASSLALMSSGANVLTF. The variable domain in full, with the rest retrieved from reference TRBV7-9 and TRBJ2-6, is DTGVSQNPRHKITKRGQNVTFRCDPISEHNRLYWYRQTLGQGPEFLTYFQNEAQLEKSRLLSDRFSAERPKGSFSTLEIQRTEQGDSAMYLCASSLALMSSGANVLTFGAGSRLTVL.

The chain employs TRBV6-5 and TRBJ2-2; 7 bases are shared with TRBD2. In germline, CDR1 is MNHEY, CDR2 SVGAGI. CDR3 length: 14 residues. V gave up 7 bases and J gave up 7 bases; unmatched junction bases: 9. The CDR3 region has the DNA TGTGCCAGCACCACGGGGGGAAGGGGCGGGGAGCTGTTTTTT. This codes for CASTTGGRGGELFF.

In its sample, this clone was seen once. This chain connects TRBV9 to TRBJ1-2, with a tentative D call TRBD1 (6 bases). The CDR3 consists of 13 residues. Germline V gene lookup returns CDR1 SGDLS and CDR2 YYNGEE. Trimming pared 4 bases from V and 4 bases from J, leaving 11 bases between. The CDR3 sequence: CASSPRGTYGYTF. CDR3 DNA sequence: TGTGCCAGCAGCCCAAGGGGGACCTATGGCTACACCTTC. The full variable domain, its missing parts supplied by reference TRBV9 and TRBJ1-2, is DSGVTQTPKHLITATGQRVTLRCSPRSGDLSVYWYQQSLDQGLQFLIQYYNGEERAKGNILERFSAQQFPDLHSELNLSSLELGDSALYFCASSPRGTYGYTFGSGTRLTVV.

The chain recombines TRBV4-2 with TRBJ1-1; D is undetermined. The V gene lost 1 base and the J gene lost 7 bases, with 16 bases spanning the gap. The V gene's germline CDR1 is LGHNA and CDR2 YNFKEQ. This CDR3 is built from 15 residues. The CDR3 region is CASSQVGKGENEAFF. CDR3 nucleotide sequence: TGTGCCAGCAGCCAAGTAGGAAAGGGAGAGAATGAAGCTTTCTTT.

The chain employs TRBV5-4 and TRBJ2-7; 7 bases align to TRBD1. The junction had 13 bases not matched to a gene; V was cut back by 4 bases and J by 3 bases. Germline assignment: CDR1 SGHNT and CDR2 YYREEE (reference sequence). The length of the CDR3 is 16 residues. CDR3 in amino acids: CASSPGGQASFYEQYF. CDR3 in DNA: TGTGCCAGCAGCCCCGGTGGACAGGCTAGTTTCTACGAGCAGTACTTC.

The gene calls are TRBV9 and TRBJ2-5, with 9 bases lining up with TRBD1. Trimming took 4 bases from V and 7 from J; bases not matched to a gene: 8. This CDR3 region has 14 residues. The germline CDR1 and CDR2 sequences are SGDLS and YYNGEE. This CDR3 is CASSLGQGPLTQYF. In DNA form, the CDR3 reads TGTGCCAGCAGCCTTGGACAGGGGCCCTTGACCCAGTACTTC.

This chain connects TRBV28 to TRBJ2-1, with 8 bases fitting TRBD1. The CDR3 sequence is 12 residues long. V shed 4 bases, J shed 7 bases, and the junction held 0 bases outside the gene matches. The germline CDR1 and CDR2 sequences are MDHEN and SYDVKM. The CDR3 sequence is CASSWTGNEQFF. CDR3 in DNA: TGTGCCAGCAGTTGGACAGGGAATGAGCAGTTCTTC.

The chain joins TRBV9 to TRBJ2-1; 9 nucleotides match TRBD2. The CDR3 has 14 amino acids. The trim removed 7 bases at V and 6 bases at J, leaving 8 bases unmatched. Germline values: CDR1 SGDLS, CDR2 YYNGEE. The CDR3 spells CASGREGRFNEQFF. The CDR3 DNA sequence: TGTGCCAGCGGGCGGGAGGGGCGTTTCAATGAGCAGTTCTTC.

The rearrangement joins TRBV6-6 to TRBJ2-2; 7 bases are shared with TRBD2. Germline V gene data show CDR1 as MNHNY and CDR2 as SVGAGI (reference sequence). The V segment lost 5 bases and the J segment 6 bases; nucleotides outside the gene matches: 0. CDR3 size: 12 residues. The CDR3 is CASSGGAGELFF. Here the CDR3 DNA reads TGTGCCAGCAGTGGGGGGGCCGGGGAGCTGTTTTTT.

The genes are TRBV27 and TRBJ2-7, with a weak D call TRBD2 (6 bases). This CDR3 is 13 amino acids long. V shed 9 bases and J shed 4 bases, with 16 bases lying between them. Looked up from germline, CDR1 is MNHEY and CDR2 is SMNVEV (reference sequence). This CDR3 is CARDGSGVYEQYV. Written as DNA, the CDR3 is TGTGCCAGGGATGGGTCGGGGGTTTACGAGCAGTACGTC.

This clone occurred once. This sequence joins TRBV20-1 and TRBJ1-1; no reliable D call. V was cut by 3 bases and J by 11 bases, with 25 bases left in between. The CDR3 is made up of 15 amino acids. CDR1 DFQATT and CDR2 SNEGSKA come from the germline V gene (reference sequence). CDR3 protein: CSASYASSRYLKAFF. The DNA of the CDR3 is TGCAGTGCTAGTTACGCCTCCTCGAGGTACCTGAAGGCTTTCTTT.

The chain carries TRBV24-1 and TRBJ2-2; D perhaps matches TRBD1 (5 bases). Trimming pared 2 bases from V and 7 bases from J, leaving 19 bases between. From germline, CDR1 is KGHDR and CDR2 SFDVKD. This CDR3 has 17 amino acids. The CDR3 reads CATSDYGHLGYNGELFF. The CDR3 region has the DNA TGTGCCACCAGTGATTACGGACACCTCGGGTACAACGGGGAGCTGTTTTTT.

The chain has TRBV29-1 and TRBJ2-7; 9 positions agree with TRBD2. The germline gives CDR1 SQVTM, CDR2 ANQGSEA. The J segment lost 2 bases and the V segment lost 4 bases, leaving 9 bases of the junction unmatched. The CDR3 covers 15 residues. CDR3 coding DNA: TGCAGCGTTGTGCTCAGCGGGAGGCCCCCCTACGAGCAGTACTTC. Amino acid sequence: CSVVLSGRPPYEQYF.

This chain uses TRBV7-9 with TRBJ1-2; 11 bases agree with TRBD1. The CDR3 consists of 16 residues. The junction had 8 bases not matched to a gene; V was cut back by 2 bases and J by 6 bases. Germline V gene sequence: CDR1 SEHNR, CDR2 FQNEAQ (reference sequence). The CDR3 sequence: CASSLRRTGGEDGYTF. The CDR3 DNA follows: TGTGCCAGCAGCTTAAGACGGACAGGGGGCGAAGATGGCTACACCTTC.

This chain's CDR3 is CATTGGGVEQYF. The CDR3 region has the DNA TGTGCCACCACAGGGGGAGGGGTCGAGCAGTACTTC. This chain connects TRBV19 to TRBJ2-7; D perhaps matches TRBD1 (8 bases). Germline V gene data show CDR1 as LNHDA and CDR2 as SQIVND (reference sequence). Trimming shortened V by 10 bases and J by 6 bases, and 16 bases separated the two germline ends. The CDR3 sequence is 12 residues long.

This chain uses TRBV6-5 with TRBJ2-1, with TRBD1 as a possible D gene (6 bases). Per the germline V gene, CDR1 is MNHEY and CDR2 is SVGAGI. The CDR3 contains 13 residues. Trimming took off 4 bases at V and 7 bases at J, with 11 bases between the two ends. DNA of the CDR3: TGTGCCAGCAGTTCCACCGACAGGAATGAGCAGTTCTTC. This codes for CASSSTDRNEQFF.

V usage is TRBV24-1 and J usage is TRBJ1-3; TRBD1 aligns across 7 bases. With 8 bases clipped from V and 8 bases from J, the junction kept 11 bases outside the gene matches. The length of the CDR3 is 14 residues. From germline, CDR1 is KGHDR and CDR2 SFDVKD. CDR3 in amino acids: CATTADRLGDTIYF. In DNA, the CDR3 is TGTGCCACCACCGCGGACAGGTTGGGAGACACCATATATTTT.

There are a few counts of this clone. The genes are TRBV7-6 and TRBJ2-1; 12 nucleotides align to TRBD2. The CDR3 is 20 residues long. The ends lost 0 bases at V and 3 bases at J; junction bases unmatched: 12. The V gene's germline CDR1 is SGHVS and CDR2 FNYEAQ. The CDR3 DNA follows: TGTGCCAGCAGCTTAGCCCGACTAGCGGGAGAGGGGGGGAACTACAATGAGCAGTTCTTC. It codes for CASSLARLAGEGGNYNEQFF. Using reference TRBV7-6 and TRBJ2-1 for the parts outside the CDR3, the full variable domain is GAGVSQSPRYKVTKRGQDVALRCDPISGHVSLYWYRQALGQGPEFLTYFNYEAQQDKSGLPNDRFSAERPEGSISTLTIQRTEQRDSAMYRCASSLARLAGEGGNYNEQFFGPGTRLTVL.

This sequence joins TRBV3-1 (or the pseudogene TRBV3-2) and TRBJ1-5, with 8 bases identical to TRBD1. In germline, CDR1 is LGHDT, CDR2 YNNKEL (reference sequence). After removal of 5 bases from V and 0 bases from J, the junction contained 6 bases not matched to a gene. The CDR3 has 16 residues. The CDR3 region is CASSATGGHSNQPQHF. The CDR3 coding sequence is TGTGCCAGCAGCGCCACAGGGGGACATAGCAATCAGCCCCAGCATTTT.

The chain combines TRBV25-1 with TRBJ1-4; 7 bases are a match to TRBD1. The CDR3 contains 15 residues. V lost 2 bases and J lost 5; bases outside the gene matches: 5. CDR1 is MGHDK and CDR2 is SYGVNS in the germline V gene. CDR3 protein: CASSERDSSNEKLFF. The CDR3 DNA reads TGTGCCAGCAGTGAAAGGGACAGTTCGAATGAAAAACTGTTTTTT. Supplemented by reference TRBV25-1 and TRBJ1-4, the full variable domain reads EADIYQTPRYLVIGTGKKITLECSQTMGHDKMYWYQQDPGMELHLIHYSYGVNSTEKGDLSSESTVSRIRTEHFPLTLESARPSHTSQYLCASSERDSSNEKLFFGSGTQLSVL.

The V gene is TRBV6-6, the J gene TRBJ1-1; 7 bases fit TRBD1. The germline gives CDR1 MNHNY, CDR2 SVGAGI (reference sequence). The CDR3 covers 17 residues. With 5 bases clipped from V and 0 bases from J, the junction kept 12 bases outside the gene matches. As DNA, the CDR3 is TGTGCCAGCAGTCACGGGGGACAGATTACCTTGAACACTGAAGCTTTCTTT. Amino acids: CASSHGGQITLNTEAFF.